The 15 T cell receptor beta chains listed next were all sequenced from one sample in a study of beta chain features in type 1 diabetes. All of the isolated RNA was reverse transcribed, so expressed TCRB transcripts were sequenced. Assay used: immunoSEQ multiplex PCR; TCRdb lists only in-frame clones, some missing. This table holds some 150,000 clones, about 7% found once. The sequencing sample was made of central memory CD4+ T cells from blood. The receptors originated from a woman aged 30 to 39 in good health.

The CDR3: CAWSRVAGNTIYF. For the CDR3, the DNA is TGTGCCTGGAGCAGGGTGGCTGGAAACACCATATATTTT. The rearrangement links TRBV30 to TRBJ1-3, with a weak D call TRBD1 (5 bases). This CDR3 has 13 amino acids. The ends were cut back, 3 bases at V and 2 bases at J, with 8 bases in the middle. Germline V gene sequence: CDR1 GTSNPN, CDR2 SVGIG (reference sequence).

This clone was detected a few times. The chain carries TRBV7-3 and TRBJ2-1; D might be TRBD1 (5 bases). From germline, CDR1 is SGHTA and CDR2 FQGTGA. V lost 5 bases and J lost 9, with 14 bases in between. This CDR3 region has 13 residues. CDR3 residues: CASSPLPDSEQFF. CDR3 in DNA: TGTGCCAGCAGCCCACTACCCGACAGTGAGCAGTTCTTC.

This clone was seen a handful of times. The CDR3 spells CASSAGQDYEQFF. CDR3 bases: TGTGCCAGCTCAGCCGGCCAGGACTATGAGCAGTTCTTC. J is TRBJ2-1 and V is TRBV18; a weak D match, TRBD2 (5 bases). The CDR3 spans 13 residues. Looked up from germline, CDR1 is KGHSH and CDR2 is LQKENI. With 5 bases removed from V and 8 bases from J, the gap between germline ends came to 13 bases.

The rearrangement links TRBV29-1 to TRBJ2-5, with TRBD2 identical over 11 bases. CDR3 length equals 14 residues. The germline V gene encodes CDR1 SQVTM and CDR2 ANQGSEA. V shed 4 bases and J 5 bases; nucleotides not matched to a gene: 6. CDR3 sequence (DNA): TGCAGCGTTGGCACTAGCGGGAGATCCGAGACCCAGTACTTC. It specifies CSVGTSGRSETQYF.

This chain links TRBV4-3 with TRBJ2-2; 7 bases match TRBD1. This CDR3 spans 15 amino acids. Germline loops: CDR1 LGHNA, CDR2 YSLEER. V shed 4 bases, J shed 0 bases, and the junction held 2 bases outside the gene matches. DNA for the CDR3: TGCGCCAGCAGCCTGGACAGGTCGAACACCGGGGAGCTGTTTTTT. Amino acids: CASSLDRSNTGELFF.

Only a few counts were recorded for this clone. The V gene is TRBV7-2, the J gene TRBJ1-1; TRBD1 matches 8 bases. The CDR3 is made up of 16 amino acids. Germline CDR1 reads SGHTA; CDR2 reads FQGNSA. The V and J ends lost 1 base and 2 bases, in that order; junction bases with no gene match: 6. This CDR3 reads CASSLVGGQGNTEAFF. DNA for the CDR3: TGTGCCAGCAGCTTAGTTGGTGGACAGGGAAACACTGAAGCTTTCTTT.

This clone has only a few counts. The V call is TRBV18, the J call TRBJ1-1; 7 positions agree with TRBD1. Germline V CDR1 and CDR2: KGHSH, LQKENI. Losses at the gene ends were 2 bases for V and 4 bases for J; bases not matched to a gene: 7. CDR3 length: 15 residues. As DNA, the CDR3 is TGTGCCAGCTCACCAACACAAGACAGGGCCACTGAAGCTTTCTTT. It codes for CASSPTQDRATEAFF. Full variable domain (missing parts from reference TRBV18 and TRBJ1-1): NAGVMQNPRHLVRRRGQEARLRCSPMKGHSHVYWYRQLPEEGLKFMVYLQKENIIDESGMPKERFSAEFPKEGPSILRIQQVVRGDSAAYFCASSPTQDRATEAFFGQGTRLTVV.

The CDR3 region has the DNA TGTGCCAGCAGCTTAGGGGGACAGGGGAACACCGGGGAGCTGTTTTTT. Amino acids: CASSLGGQGNTGELFF. The chain joins TRBV7-2 to TRBJ2-2, with 9 bases aligning to TRBD1. CDR1 is SGHTA, CDR2 FQGNSA, per germline. The CDR3 covers 16 residues. The junction had 1 base not matched to a gene; V was cut back by 1 base and J by 1 base.

The chain uses TRBV9 and TRBJ1-1; D gene unclear. V gave up 4 bases and J gave up 0 bases, with 10 bases separating them. This CDR3 spans 14 amino acids. CDR1 is SGDLS, CDR2 YYNGEE, per germline. The DNA of the CDR3 is TGTGCCAGCAGCCCCGGAGCAATGAACACTGAAGCTTTCTTT. Translating gives CASSPGAMNTEAFF.

V gene TRBV30 combines with J gene TRBJ2-3; 9 bases match TRBD2. This CDR3 is built from 14 residues. V lost 3 bases to trimming and J lost 6 bases; unmatched junction nucleotides: 7. The germline CDR1 and CDR2 sequences are GTSNPN and SVGIG (reference sequence). The CDR3 region has the DNA TGTGCCTGGAGGTCTAGCGGGATATGGGATACGCAGTATTTT. Translation gives CAWRSSGIWDTQYF.

This clone was seen a few times. V gene TRBV19 combines with J gene TRBJ2-1; 12 bases align to TRBD2. This CDR3 contains 18 residues. V shed 6 bases and J 2 bases; nucleotides not matched to a gene: 11. Germline values: CDR1 LNHDA, CDR2 SQIVND (reference sequence). The CDR3 region is CASRPGLAGLGTYNEQFF. In nucleotides, the CDR3 is TGTGCCAGTAGGCCGGGACTAGCGGGTTTGGGGACCTACAATGAGCAGTTCTTC.

V is TRBV30 and J is TRBJ2-7; D may be TRBD1 (5 bases). Germline-derived CDR1 and CDR2 are GTSNPN and SVGIG (reference sequence). The length of the CDR3 is 14 residues. The V gene lost 1 base and the J gene lost 0 bases, with 10 bases spanning the gap. Here the CDR3 reads CAWSDRTGSYEQYF. For the CDR3, the DNA is TGTGCCTGGAGTGACCGAACAGGCTCCTACGAGCAGTACTTC.

The rearrangement uses TRBV28 and TRBJ1-1; 12 nucleotides match TRBD1. The germline V gene has CDR1 MDHEN and CDR2 SYDVKM. V gave up 5 bases and J gave up 5 bases; unmatched junction bases: 3. The CDR3 has 14 residues. CDR3 sequence (DNA): TGTGCCAGCAGTCAGGGACAGGGGGCTACTGAAGCTTTCTTT. Amino acid sequence: CASSQGQGATEAFF.

This clone was detected only a few times. J is TRBJ1-1 and V is TRBV2; 7 bases fit TRBD1. CDR1 is SNHLY and CDR2 is FYNNEI in the germline V gene. J was trimmed by 5 bases and V by 8 bases; bases with no gene match: 11. The CDR3 covers 14 residues. CDR3 coding DNA: TGTGCCAGCGGTTTTCAGGGGGAAGGAACTGAAGCTTTCTTT. It yields the protein CASGFQGEGTEAFF.

The V gene is TRBV6-6, the J gene TRBJ1-1; possibly TRBD1 for D (5 bases). V dropped 4 bases and J dropped 4 bases, with 16 bases sitting between them. Germline-derived CDR1 and CDR2 are MNHNY and SVGAGI (reference sequence). The CDR3 sequence is 15 residues long. CDR3 DNA sequence: TGTGCCAGCAGTTTCGCCCCCAGGGTGTTCACTGAAGCTTTCTTT. Its protein product is CASSFAPRVFTEAFF.